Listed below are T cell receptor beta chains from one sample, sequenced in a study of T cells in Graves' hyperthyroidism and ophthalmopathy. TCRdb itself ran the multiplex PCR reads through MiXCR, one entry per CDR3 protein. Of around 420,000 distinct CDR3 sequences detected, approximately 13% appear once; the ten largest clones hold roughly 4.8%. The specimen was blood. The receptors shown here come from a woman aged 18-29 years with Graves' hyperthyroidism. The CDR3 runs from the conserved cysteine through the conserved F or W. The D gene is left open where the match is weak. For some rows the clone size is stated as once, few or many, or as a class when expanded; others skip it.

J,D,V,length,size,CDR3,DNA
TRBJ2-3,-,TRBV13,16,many,CASSPNRGLRTDTQYF,TGTGCCAGCAGCCCTAACCGAGGACTACGCACAGATACGCAGTATTTT
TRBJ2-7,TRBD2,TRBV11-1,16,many,CASSSPLWREVGEQYF,TGTGCCAGCAGCTCACCCCTTTGGCGGGAGGTTGGCGAGCAGTACTTC
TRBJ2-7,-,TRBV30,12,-,CAWRQRRDEQYF,TGTGCCTGGAGACAGAGAAGGGACGAGCAGTACTTC
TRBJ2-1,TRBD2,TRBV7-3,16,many,CASSPSGGGSYNEQFF,TGTGCCAGCAGCCCTAGCGGGGGGGGATCCTACAATGAGCAGTTCTTC
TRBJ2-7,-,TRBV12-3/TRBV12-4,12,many,CASRMTGYEQYF,TGTGCCAGCAGGATGACCGGCTACGAGCAGTACTTC
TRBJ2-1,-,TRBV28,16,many,CASSRTAGSSYNEQFF,TGTGCCAGCAGCCGTACAGCAGGTAGCTCCTACAATGAGCAGTTCTTC
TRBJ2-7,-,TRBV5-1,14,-,CAGSLFGGTDEQYF,TGCGCCGGCAGCTTGTTTGGAGGGACCGACGAGCAGTACTTC
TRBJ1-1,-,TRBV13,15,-,CASTLVDDPSTEAFF,TGTGCCAGCACGTTGGTAGATGACCCAAGCACTGAAGCTTTCTTT
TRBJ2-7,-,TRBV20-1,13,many,CSARPVGVSEQYF,TGCAGTGCTAGACCAGTTGGGGTAAGCGAGCAGTACTTC
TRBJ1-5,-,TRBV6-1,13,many,CASKGQTNQPQHF,TGTGCCAGCAAAGGACAGACTAATCAGCCCCAGCATTTT
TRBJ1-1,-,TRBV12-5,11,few,CASGLGTEAFF,TGTGCTAGTGGTTTGGGCACTGAAGCTTTCTTT
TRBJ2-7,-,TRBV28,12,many,CASSLESLEQYF,TGTGCCAGCAGTTTAGAGTCCCTCGAGCAGTACTTC
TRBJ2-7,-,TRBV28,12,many,CASNRGFNEQYF,TGTGCCAGCAACCGCGGTTTTAACGAGCAGTACTTC
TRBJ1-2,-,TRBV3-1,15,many,CASSQAGADLRGYTF,TGTGCCAGCAGCCAAGCCGGGGCAGACCTACGTGGCTACACCTTC
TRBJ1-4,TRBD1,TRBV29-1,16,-,CKHRDRGEAPNEKLFF,TGCAAGCACCGGGACAGGGGCGAGGCCCCTAATGAAAAACTGTTTTTT
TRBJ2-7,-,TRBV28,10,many,CASSLNKQYF,TGTGCCAGCAGTTTGAATAAGCAGTACTTC
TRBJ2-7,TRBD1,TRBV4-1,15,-,CASSQEGQGGYEQYF,TGCGCCAGCAGCCAAGAGGGACAGGGAGGGTACGAGCAGTACTTC
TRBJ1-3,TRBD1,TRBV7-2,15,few,CASRLDRGPGNTIYF,TGTGCCAGCAGATTAGACAGGGGGCCTGGAAACACCATATATTTT
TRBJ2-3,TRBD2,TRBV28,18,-,CASSLLGTSGRNSDTQYF,TGTGCCAGCAGTTTATTGGGGACTAGCGGGAGAAACTCAGATACGCAGTATTTT
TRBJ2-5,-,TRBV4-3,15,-,CASSQGTGVKETQYF,TGCGCCAGCAGCCAAGGGACGGGTGTTAAAGAGACCCAGTACTTC
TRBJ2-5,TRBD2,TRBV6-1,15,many,CASSEMRGRAETQYF,TGTGCCAGCAGTGAAATGAGAGGGAGGGCCGAGACCCAGTACTTC
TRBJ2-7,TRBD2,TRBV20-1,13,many,CSAEGEGAYEQYF,TGCAGTGCTGAAGGGGAGGGAGCCTACGAGCAGTACTTC
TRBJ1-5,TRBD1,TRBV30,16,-,CAWSGTGAPDNQPQHF,TGTGCCTGGAGTGGAACAGGGGCCCCTGACAATCAGCCCCAGCATTTT
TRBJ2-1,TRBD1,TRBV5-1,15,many,CASSPQGAGRNEQFF,TGCGCCAGCAGCCCTCAGGGGGCGGGTCGGAATGAGCAGTTCTTC
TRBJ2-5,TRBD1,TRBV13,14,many,CASIQTGVQETQYF,TGTGCCAGCATCCAGACAGGGGTCCAAGAGACCCAGTACTTC
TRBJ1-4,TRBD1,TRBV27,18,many,CASSLARRGISANEKLFF,TGTGCCAGCAGTTTAGCTCGCAGGGGGATATCAGCTAATGAAAAACTGTTTTTT
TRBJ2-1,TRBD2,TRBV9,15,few,CASSVEAGDLNEQFF,TGTGCCAGCAGCGTAGAGGCGGGAGATTTAAATGAGCAGTTCTTC
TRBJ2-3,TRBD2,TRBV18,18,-,CASSPPMASGRARDTQYF,TGTGCCAGCTCACCACCGATGGCTAGCGGGAGGGCCCGGGATACGCAGTATTTT
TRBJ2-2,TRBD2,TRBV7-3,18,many,CASSSRASGRVNTGELFF,TGTGCCAGCAGCTCAAGGGCTAGCGGGAGGGTGAACACCGGGGAGCTGTTTTTT
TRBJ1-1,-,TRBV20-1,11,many,CSADERTEAFF,TGCAGTGCTGACGAGCGCACTGAAGCTTTCTTT
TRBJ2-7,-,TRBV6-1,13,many,CASCRTALFEQYF,TGTGCCAGCTGCCGGACAGCCCTCTTCGAGCAGTACTTC
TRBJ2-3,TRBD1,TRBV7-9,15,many,CASSLGQGVTDTQYF,TGTGCCAGCAGCTTGGGGCAGGGGGTAACAGATACGCAGTATTTT
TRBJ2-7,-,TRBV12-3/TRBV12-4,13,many,CASSLDQGTEQYF,TGTGCCAGCAGTTTAGACCAGGGAACCGAGCAGTACTTC
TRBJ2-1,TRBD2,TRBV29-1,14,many,CSVDTSGMFNEQFF,TGCAGCGTTGATACTAGCGGGATGTTTAATGAGCAGTTCTTC
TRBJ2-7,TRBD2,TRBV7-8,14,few,CASSLSSGKYEQYF,TGTGCCAGCAGCTTGTCTAGCGGGAAGTACGAGCAGTACTTC
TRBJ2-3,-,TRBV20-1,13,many,CSAREHSTDTQYF,TGCAGTGCTAGAGAACATAGCACAGATACGCAGTATTTT
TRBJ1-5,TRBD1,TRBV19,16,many,CASSRPGQTLNQPQHF,TGTGCCAGTAGCCGGCCGGGACAGACTCTGAATCAGCCCCAGCATTTT
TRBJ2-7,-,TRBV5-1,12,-,CASREPVGEQYF,TGCGCCAGCAGGGAACCGGTGGGAGAGCAGTACTTC
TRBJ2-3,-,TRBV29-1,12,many,CSVAVGPDTQYF,TGCAGCGTTGCGGTGGGCCCAGATACGCAGTATTTT
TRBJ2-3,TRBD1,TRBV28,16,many,CASNPPQGAVTDTQYF,TGTGCCAGCAACCCTCCCCAGGGGGCGGTAACAGATACGCAGTATTTT
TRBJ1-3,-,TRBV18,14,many,CASSPVQSGNTIYF,TGTGCCAGCTCACCAGTACAGTCTGGAAACACCATATATTTT
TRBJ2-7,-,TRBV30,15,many,CAWSVSRALDYEQYF,TGTGCCTGGAGTGTGTCCCGGGCCTTGGACTACGAGCAGTACTTC
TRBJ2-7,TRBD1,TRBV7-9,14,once,CASSLGQGPTKQYF,TGTGCCAGCAGCTTAGGACAGGGCCCTACGAAGCAGTACTTC
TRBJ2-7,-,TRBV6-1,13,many,CASTVPGYYEQYF,TGTGCCAGCACGGTGCCGGGGTACTACGAGCAGTACTTC
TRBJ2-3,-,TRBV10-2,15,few,CASSESPGYTDTQYF,TGCGCCAGCAGTGAGTCCCCGGGCTACACAGATACGCAGTATTTT
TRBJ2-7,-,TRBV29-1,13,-,CSVEEGWGREQYF,TGCAGCGTTGAAGAAGGCTGGGGAAGGGAGCAGTACTTC
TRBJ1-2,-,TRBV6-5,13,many,CASSYGSGLGYTF,TGTGCCAGCAGTTACGGATCGGGTCTGGGCTACACCTTC
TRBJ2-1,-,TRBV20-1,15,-,CSARDFREIAGEQFF,TGCAGTGCTAGAGATTTCAGGGAGATTGCGGGGGAGCAGTTCTTC
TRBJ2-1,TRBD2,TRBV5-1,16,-,CASSSGTGGRRNEQFF,TGCGCCAGCAGCTCCGGGACTGGCGGGAGGAGAAATGAGCAGTTCTTC
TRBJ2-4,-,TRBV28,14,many,CASSLALAKNIQYF,TGTGCCAGCAGTTTAGCATTAGCCAAAAACATTCAGTACTTC
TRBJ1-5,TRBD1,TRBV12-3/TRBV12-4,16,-,CASSQDRRQGNQPQHF,TGTGCCAGCAGTCAGGACAGGCGTCAGGGCAATCAGCCCCAGCATTTT